This T cell receptor (beta chain) was profiled in a study of cytomegalovirus exposure and HLA in healthy donors. Remarks on this clone: Its target is not known.

Germline values: CDR1 SGHNT, CDR2 YYREEE (reference sequence). The CDR3 is made up of 15 amino acids. The J segment lost 0 bases and the V segment lost 4 bases, leaving 3 bases of the junction unmatched. Study-wide results and limits: TRBV6-2, TRBV6-3 and some other V segments were unresolvable in 87-base-pair reads. Rare TCR sequences dominated, though some public TCRs recurred in many donors. With DRB1 most and HLA-C fewest, TCR association rates differed between HLA loci in a later analysis.

PCR used 60 Vbeta primers and 13 Jbeta primers. The table came from immunoSEQ multiplex PCR; TCRdb's copy has only in-frame clones and leaves some out. The table shows around 120,000 clones, with over 65% occurring only once. Source material: PBMCs. The J gene is TRBJ1-2, the V gene TRBV5-4; 10 bases agree with TRBD1. The receptor was derived from a woman in her 40s in good health and CMV-seropositive. CDR3 loop: CASSPGTGANYGYTF. CDR3 sequence (DNA): TGTGCCAGCAGCCCCGGGACAGGGGCTAACTATGGCTACACCTTC. Filled out from reference TRBV5-4 and TRBJ1-2, the complete variable domain reads ETGVTQSPTHLIKTRGQQVTLRCSSQSGHNTVSWYQQALGQGPQFIFQYYREEENGRGNFPPRFSGLQFPNYSSELNVNALELDDSALYLCASSPGTGANYGYTFGSGTRLTVV.